The rows below give T cell receptor beta chains drawn from one sample of a study of blood T cell repertoires in COVID-19. Sequencing was performed with immunoSEQ multiplex PCR; in TCRdb, only in-frame clones are kept and a portion is missing. The profile shows 70,000 to 95,000 clones, approximately 78% of them singletons. Material for sequencing was peripheral blood. These receptors were taken from a human donor in a cohort sampled during active COVID-19. Both conserved end residues are part of each CDR3. The D gene is left open where the match is weak. Clone size appears in some rows only: once, few, many, or a class for an expanded clone.

CDR3 protein: CASSEAGTAIFLPQHF; CDR3 DNA: TGTGCCAGCAGTGAAGCCGGGACAGCCATTTTCTTGCCCCAGCATTTT; CDR3 length: 16; V gene: TRBV6-1; clone size: NA; J gene: TRBJ1-5; D gene: TRBD1
CDR3 protein: CASRGGPRHQPQHF; CDR3 DNA: TGTGCCAGCAGGGGGGGGCCTCGGCATCAGCCCCAGCATTTT; CDR3 length: 14; V gene: TRBV28; clone size: NA; J gene: TRBJ1-5; D gene: NA
CDR3 protein: CASRKTGERASPLHF; CDR3 DNA: TGTGCCAGTAGGAAGACAGGGGAGCGGGCTTCACCCCTCCACTTT; CDR3 length: 15; V gene: TRBV19; clone size: NA; J gene: TRBJ1-6; D gene: TRBD1
CDR3 protein: CASSLAGGGPTDTQYF; CDR3 DNA: TGCGCCAGCAGCTTGGCTGGCGGGGGCCCCACAGATACGCAGTATTTT; CDR3 length: 16; V gene: TRBV5-1; clone size: once; J gene: TRBJ2-3; D gene: NA
CDR3 protein: CASSYVPAANTGELFF; CDR3 DNA: TGTGCCAGCAGTTACGTACCAGCGGCGAACACCGGGGAGCTGTTTTTT; CDR3 length: 16; V gene: TRBV6-5; clone size: NA; J gene: TRBJ2-2; D gene: NA
CDR3 protein: CTSSHPGAETQYF; CDR3 DNA: TGCACCAGCAGCCATCCAGGGGCGGAGACCCAGTACTTC; CDR3 length: 13; V gene: TRBV1; clone size: NA; J gene: TRBJ2-5; D gene: NA
CDR3 protein: CASSYRGTEAFF; CDR3 DNA: TGTGCCAGCAGCTACAGGGGTACTGAAGCTTTCTTT; CDR3 length: 12; V gene: TRBV3-1/TRBV3-2; clone size: NA; J gene: TRBJ1-1; D gene: TRBD1
CDR3 protein: CASSGLGSGGSYEQYF; CDR3 DNA: TGCGCCAGCAGCGGCTTAGGGAGCGGGGGTTCCTACGAGCAGTACTTC; CDR3 length: 16; V gene: TRBV5-1; clone size: NA; J gene: TRBJ2-7; D gene: TRBD2
CDR3 protein: CASSPFAGGNNEQFF; CDR3 DNA: TGTGCCAGCAGCCCCTTTGCGGGGGGGAACAATGAGCAGTTCTTC; CDR3 length: 15; V gene: TRBV5-5; clone size: few; J gene: TRBJ2-1; D gene: TRBD2
CDR3 protein: CASSPADRVGGIQYF; CDR3 DNA: TGTGCCAGCAGCCCGGCGGACAGGGTGGGAGGCATTCAGTACTTC; CDR3 length: 15; V gene: TRBV5-4; clone size: NA; J gene: TRBJ2-4; D gene: TRBD1
CDR3 protein: CASSQVAGGPGRQYF; CDR3 DNA: TGTGCCAGCAGCCAAGTTGCGGGGGGGCCTGGTAGGCAGTACTTC; CDR3 length: 15; V gene: TRBV4-2; clone size: once; J gene: TRBJ2-7; D gene: TRBD2
CDR3 protein: CASSLQAQLGSYEQYF; CDR3 DNA: TGTGCCAGCAGCTTACAAGCCCAACTCGGGTCCTACGAGCAGTACTTC; CDR3 length: 16; V gene: TRBV13; clone size: few; J gene: TRBJ2-7; D gene: NA
CDR3 protein: CASSITGFSGNTIYF; CDR3 DNA: TGTGCCAGCAGCATAACAGGGTTTTCCGGAAACACCATATATTTT; CDR3 length: 15; V gene: TRBV7-2; clone size: NA; J gene: TRBJ1-3; D gene: NA
CDR3 protein: CASSLAVAKNIQYF; CDR3 DNA: TGTGCCAGCAGCTTGGCTGTAGCCAAAAACATTCAGTACTTC; CDR3 length: 14; V gene: TRBV5-4; clone size: NA; J gene: TRBJ2-4; D gene: NA
CDR3 protein: CSVAQGVGQPQHF; CDR3 DNA: TGCAGCGTTGCGCAGGGGGTGGGTCAGCCCCAGCATTTT; CDR3 length: 13; V gene: TRBV29-1; clone size: NA; J gene: TRBJ1-5; D gene: TRBD1
CDR3 protein: CASSQLEPTDTQYF; CDR3 DNA: TGTGCCAGCAGCCAATTAGAGCCCACAGATACGCAGTATTTT; CDR3 length: 14; V gene: TRBV16; clone size: NA; J gene: TRBJ2-3; D gene: NA
CDR3 protein: CASSSTGTGVETQYF; CDR3 DNA: TGTGCCAGCAGCTCTACCGGGACAGGGGTAGAGACCCAGTACTTC; CDR3 length: 15; V gene: TRBV7-2; clone size: NA; J gene: TRBJ2-5; D gene: TRBD1
CDR3 protein: CASSTGTGIFGDGYTF; CDR3 DNA: TGTGCCAGCAGCACCGGGACAGGGATATTTGGAGATGGCTACACCTTC; CDR3 length: 16; V gene: TRBV5-4; clone size: NA; J gene: TRBJ1-2; D gene: TRBD1
CDR3 protein: CASIQGATNEKLFF; CDR3 DNA: TGTGCCAGCATCCAGGGTGCAACTAATGAAAAACTGTTTTTT; CDR3 length: 14; V gene: TRBV7-9; clone size: NA; J gene: TRBJ1-4; D gene: NA
CDR3 protein: CASRVDRAGGELFF; CDR3 DNA: TGTGCCAGTAGGGTTGACAGGGCGGGCGGGGAGCTGTTTTTT; CDR3 length: 14; V gene: TRBV19; clone size: NA; J gene: TRBJ2-2; D gene: TRBD1
CDR3 protein: CASSYGRPGYSPLHF; CDR3 DNA: TGTGCCAGCAGTTACGGCCGTCCAGGGTATTCACCCCTCCACTTT; CDR3 length: 15; V gene: TRBV6-5; clone size: NA; J gene: TRBJ1-6; D gene: NA
CDR3 protein: CASSLVKGDTEAFF; CDR3 DNA: TGCGCCAGCAGCTTGGTAAAGGGAGACACTGAAGCTTTCTTT; CDR3 length: 14; V gene: TRBV5-1; clone size: NA; J gene: TRBJ1-1; D gene: NA
CDR3 protein: CATSRVTGVGQPQHF; CDR3 DNA: TGTGCCACCAGCCGTGTAACAGGGGTAGGTCAGCCCCAGCATTTT; CDR3 length: 15; V gene: TRBV15; clone size: NA; J gene: TRBJ1-5; D gene: TRBD1
CDR3 protein: CASRFRQVDQETQYF; CDR3 DNA: TGCGCCAGCAGATTCAGACAGGTCGACCAAGAGACCCAGTACTTC; CDR3 length: 15; V gene: TRBV5-1; clone size: once; J gene: TRBJ2-5; D gene: NA
CDR3 protein: CASSSTGWDYGYTF; CDR3 DNA: TGTGCCAGCAGCTCGACAGGGTGGGACTATGGCTACACCTTC; CDR3 length: 14; V gene: TRBV7-9; clone size: NA; J gene: TRBJ1-2; D gene: TRBD1
CDR3 protein: CASSQEGSGEAFF; CDR3 DNA: TGTGCCAGCAGCCAAGAGGGGTCGGGGGAAGCTTTCTTT; CDR3 length: 13; V gene: TRBV3-1/TRBV3-2; clone size: NA; J gene: TRBJ1-1; D gene: NA
CDR3 protein: CASSADSSNQPQHF; CDR3 DNA: TGTGCCAGCAGTGCGGACAGTAGCAATCAGCCCCAGCATTTT; CDR3 length: 14; V gene: TRBV2; clone size: NA; J gene: TRBJ1-5; D gene: NA
CDR3 protein: CASSYSQTRQGQFF; CDR3 DNA: TGTGCCAGCAGTTACTCCCAAACCCGACAGGGGCAGTTCTTC; CDR3 length: 14; V gene: TRBV6-5; clone size: once; J gene: TRBJ2-1; D gene: TRBD1
CDR3 protein: CASSPRKGTKGNTIYF; CDR3 DNA: TGTGCCAGCTCACCACGAAAAGGGACAAAGGGGAACACCATATATTTT; CDR3 length: 16; V gene: TRBV18; clone size: NA; J gene: TRBJ1-3; D gene: NA
CDR3 protein: CASMGGGATDTQYF; CDR3 DNA: TGTGCCAGCATGGGCGGGGGGGCGACAGATACGCAGTATTTT; CDR3 length: 14; V gene: TRBV28; clone size: NA; J gene: TRBJ2-3; D gene: TRBD2
CDR3 protein: CATSSRTGGMVYEQYF; CDR3 DNA: TGTGCCACCAGCAGCCGGACAGGGGGGATGGTGTACGAGCAGTACTTC; CDR3 length: 16; V gene: TRBV15; clone size: NA; J gene: TRBJ2-7; D gene: TRBD1
CDR3 protein: CASSDPKTGVGNTIYF; CDR3 DNA: TGTGCCAGCAGTGACCCGAAGACAGGGGTTGGAAACACCATATATTTT; CDR3 length: 16; V gene: TRBV25-1; clone size: once; J gene: TRBJ1-3; D gene: TRBD1
CDR3 protein: CASSGVGQPQHF; CDR3 DNA: TGCGCCAGCAGCGGGGTAGGGCAGCCCCAGCATTTT; CDR3 length: 12; V gene: TRBV10-2; clone size: NA; J gene: TRBJ1-5; D gene: NA
CDR3 protein: CASSSTRTYNEQFF; CDR3 DNA: TGTGCCAGCAGCTCGACTAGAACCTACAATGAGCAGTTCTTC; CDR3 length: 14; V gene: TRBV11-2; clone size: NA; J gene: TRBJ2-1; D gene: NA
CDR3 protein: CASSPETAGNTIYF; CDR3 DNA: TGTGCCAGCTCACCAGAGACTGCTGGAAACACCATATATTTT; CDR3 length: 14; V gene: TRBV18; clone size: NA; J gene: TRBJ1-3; D gene: NA
CDR3 protein: CASRGQGANGELFF; CDR3 DNA: TGTGCCAGCAGGGGACAGGGGGCTAACGGGGAGCTGTTTTTT; CDR3 length: 14; V gene: TRBV7-2; clone size: NA; J gene: TRBJ2-2; D gene: TRBD1
CDR3 protein: CASSYSGQPSQNTEAFF; CDR3 DNA: TGCGCCAGCAGCTACTCCGGACAGCCGTCCCAAAACACTGAAGCTTTCTTT; CDR3 length: 17; V gene: TRBV5-1; clone size: once; J gene: TRBJ1-1; D gene: NA
CDR3 protein: CASSPWRTPYEQYF; CDR3 DNA: TGTGCCAGCAGCCCCTGGAGGACGCCCTACGAGCAGTACTTC; CDR3 length: 14; V gene: TRBV9; clone size: NA; J gene: TRBJ2-7; D gene: NA
CDR3 protein: CASSQPGQGAWSYEQYF; CDR3 DNA: TGCGCCAGCAGCCAGCCGGGACAGGGGGCTTGGTCCTACGAGCAGTACTTC; CDR3 length: 17; V gene: TRBV5-1; clone size: NA; J gene: TRBJ2-7; D gene: TRBD1
CDR3 protein: CASSLRGPPNTGELFF; CDR3 DNA: TGTGCCAGCAGCTTAAGAGGGCCGCCGAACACCGGGGAGCTGTTTTTT; CDR3 length: 16; V gene: TRBV7-3; clone size: NA; J gene: TRBJ2-2; D gene: NA
CDR3 protein: CASSSWTGTQYF; CDR3 DNA: TGTGCCAGCAGTTCCTGGACAGGGACGCAGTATTTT; CDR3 length: 12; V gene: TRBV27; clone size: NA; J gene: TRBJ2-3; D gene: TRBD1
CDR3 protein: CASSQVGGGPSYEQYF; CDR3 DNA: TGTGCCAGCAGCCAAGTGGGCGGGGGACCCTCCTACGAGCAGTACTTC; CDR3 length: 16; V gene: TRBV4-2; clone size: NA; J gene: TRBJ2-7; D gene: TRBD2
CDR3 protein: CASSPPPGQGARYEQYF; CDR3 DNA: TGTGCCAGTAGTCCGCCCCCGGGACAGGGGGCGAGATACGAGCAGTACTTC; CDR3 length: 17; V gene: TRBV19; clone size: few; J gene: TRBJ2-7; D gene: TRBD1
CDR3 protein: CASSLAQLTEAFF; CDR3 DNA: TGTGCCAGCAGTTTAGCACAGCTCACTGAAGCTTTCTTT; CDR3 length: 13; V gene: TRBV27; clone size: NA; J gene: TRBJ1-1; D gene: NA
CDR3 protein: CASSPGTALSNTEAFF; CDR3 DNA: TGCGCCAGCAGCCCCGGGACAGCTTTGAGTAACACTGAAGCTTTCTTT; CDR3 length: 16; V gene: TRBV4-1; clone size: NA; J gene: TRBJ1-1; D gene: TRBD1